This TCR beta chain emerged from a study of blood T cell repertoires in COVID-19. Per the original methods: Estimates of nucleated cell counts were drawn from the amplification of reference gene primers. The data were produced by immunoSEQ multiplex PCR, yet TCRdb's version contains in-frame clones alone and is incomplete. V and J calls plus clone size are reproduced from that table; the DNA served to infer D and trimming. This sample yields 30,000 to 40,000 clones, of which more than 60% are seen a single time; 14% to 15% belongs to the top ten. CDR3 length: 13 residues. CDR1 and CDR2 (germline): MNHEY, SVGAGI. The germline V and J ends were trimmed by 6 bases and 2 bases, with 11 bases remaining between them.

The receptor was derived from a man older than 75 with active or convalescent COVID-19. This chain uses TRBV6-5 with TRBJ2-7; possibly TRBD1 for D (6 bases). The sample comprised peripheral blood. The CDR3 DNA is TGTGCCAGCAGGGACAGCGAAACCTACGAGCAGTACTTC. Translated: CASRDSETYEQYF.